These 12 T cell receptor beta chains share one sample of origin, sequenced in a study of blood T cell repertoires in COVID-19. Profiling relied on immunoSEQ multiplex PCR, and the TCRdb table lists in-frame clones only, not all of them. The table has 140,000 to 150,000 clones, roughly 89% seen once. Sequencing input: PBMCs or T cells enriched from blood (not recorded which). The receptors come from a woman between 50 and 59 years old who had been exposed to COVID-19.

The chain links TRBV7-2 to TRBJ2-3; a possible D gene is TRBD1 (6 bases). Germline V lookup: CDR1 SGHTA, CDR2 FQGNSA. V lost 8 bases and J 0 bases, leaving 12 bases between the germline ends. This CDR3 comprises 14 residues. The CDR3: CASAGQGSTDTQYF. Here the CDR3 DNA reads TGTGCCAGCGCAGGGCAGGGGAGCACAGATACGCAGTATTTT. The variable domain in full, with the rest retrieved from reference TRBV7-2 and TRBJ2-3, is GAGVSQSPSNKVTEKGKDVELRCDPISGHTALYWYRQSLGQGLEFLIYFQGNSAPDKSGLPSDRFSAERTGGSVSTLTIQRTQQEDSAVYLCASAGQGSTDTQYFGPGTRLTVL.

This rearrangement joins TRBV10-1 to TRBJ2-1; D is unresolved. Trimming cost V 0 bases and J 3 bases, with 12 bases left between them. From germline, CDR1 is WNHNN and CDR2 SYGVQD (reference sequence). The CDR3 spans 16 residues. The chain's CDR3 is CASSESHASHYNEQFF. The CDR3 DNA is TGCGCCAGCAGTGAGTCGCATGCATCACACTACAATGAGCAGTTCTTC.

The V call is TRBV19, the J call TRBJ2-6; maybe TRBD1 (6 bases). The CDR3 consists of 16 residues. The germline gives CDR1 LNHDA, CDR2 SQIVND (reference sequence). The germline V and J ends were trimmed by 5 bases and 0 bases, with 11 bases remaining between them. CDR3 loop: CASSVRGISGANVLTF. Written as DNA, the CDR3 is TGTGCCAGTAGTGTCAGGGGAATCTCTGGGGCCAACGTCCTGACTTTC.

The chain uses TRBV12-5 and TRBJ1-4; 7 bases line up with TRBD1. The CDR3 is 15 residues long. Germline trimming cut 6 bases from V and 1 base from J; bases unmatched to any gene: 5. The V gene's germline CDR1 is LGHNT and CDR2 FRNRAP. This chain's CDR3 is CASGPGTVTNEKLFF. The CDR3 coding sequence is TGTGCTAGTGGGCCGGGGACAGTAACTAATGAAAAACTGTTTTTT.

This clone was seen more than once but under ten times. This chain links TRBV5-6 with TRBJ2-7; unclear D gene. CDR3 length equals 13 residues. Trimming took 4 bases from V and 2 from J, leaving 10 bases between them. Germline CDR1 and CDR2: SGHDT and YYEEEE. CDR3 sequence (DNA): TGTGCCAGCAGCCGTTCTGGGCCCTACGAGCAGTACTTC. Translation gives CASSRSGPYEQYF.

This chain joins TRBV7-8 and TRBJ2-1; TRBD2 matches at 8 bases. V lost 1 base, J lost 0 bases, and 11 bases stayed unmatched. Germline CDR1 SGHVS, CDR2 FQNEAQ. This CDR3 is built from 19 residues. In DNA form, the CDR3 reads TGTGCCAGCAGCTTAGGTATGGTACGGGGGGGAAGCTCCTACAATGAGCAGTTCTTC. This gives the protein CASSLGMVRGGSSYNEQFF.

This clone appeared a single time. J is TRBJ2-1 and V is TRBV11-2; 8 bases are shared with TRBD1. With 6 bases clipped from V and 8 bases from J, the junction kept 6 bases outside the gene matches. Looked up from germline, CDR1 is SGHAT and CDR2 is FQNNGV. The CDR3 loop spans 13 amino acids. CDR3 loop: CASRRTGSDEQFF. The CDR3 region has the DNA TGTGCCAGCAGAAGGACAGGGAGCGATGAGCAGTTCTTC.

The V and J genes are TRBV29-1 and TRBJ2-7; 7 nucleotides align to TRBD1. The CDR3 is made up of 12 amino acids. CDR1 SQVTM and CDR2 ANQGSEA come from the germline V gene. Trimming cost V 4 bases and J 2 bases; bases outside gene matches: 2. CDR3 region: CSVVTGPYEQYF. The CDR3, as DNA: TGCAGCGTTGTGACAGGGCCCTACGAGCAGTACTTC.

The chain uses TRBV6-5 and TRBJ1-1; weak D call: TRBD1 (5 bases). Germline lookup yields CDR1 MNHEY and CDR2 SVGAGI. Trimming stripped 5 bases from V and 4 bases from J, with 8 bases between. There are 12 residues in the CDR3. CDR3 bases: TGTGCCAGCAGTCAGGGTCGCACTGAAGCTTTCTTT. Translation: CASSQGRTEAFF.

The V gene is TRBV9, the J gene TRBJ2-5; the match to TRBD2 covers 12 bases. From germline, CDR1 is SGDLS and CDR2 YYNGEE. Trimming at V came to 0 bases and at J to 3 bases, leaving 6 bases not matched to a gene. CDR3 length equals 17 residues. The CDR3 sequence: CASSVAPTSGSEETQYF. CDR3 bases: TGTGCCAGCAGCGTAGCCCCGACTAGCGGGAGTGAAGAGACCCAGTACTTC. The variable domain in full, with the rest retrieved from reference TRBV9 and TRBJ2-5, is DSGVTQTPKHLITATGQRVTLRCSPRSGDLSVYWYQQSLDQGLQFLIQYYNGEERAKGNILERFSAQQFPDLHSELNLSSLELGDSALYFCASSVAPTSGSEETQYFGPGTRLLVL.

This clone was counted once. The gene calls are TRBV18 and TRBJ1-5; TRBD1 matches 7 bases. The V gene end was trimmed by 4 bases and the J gene end by 7 bases; junction bases not matched to a gene: 16. The CDR3 loop spans 17 amino acids. Germline V lookup: CDR1 KGHSH, CDR2 LQKENI. The CDR3 sequence: CASSLLPNEGAGQPQHF. In nucleotides, the CDR3 is TGTGCCAGCTCACTACTCCCGAATGAGGGGGCAGGGCAGCCCCAGCATTTT.

The V call is TRBV11-3, the J call TRBJ2-1; the D gene is possibly TRBD2 (6 bases). The CDR3 runs 15 residues. Germline lookup yields CDR1 SGHNT and CDR2 YENEEA. The germline V and J ends were trimmed by 1 base and 10 bases, with 17 bases remaining between them. CDR3 protein: CASSLVPSASREQFF. CDR3 DNA: TGTGCCAGCAGCTTAGTGCCTAGCGCCTCAAGGGAGCAGTTCTTC.